This T cell receptor beta chain was sequenced for a study of hypomethylating agent response in myelodysplastic syndrome. The data were produced by immunoSEQ multiplex PCR, yet TCRdb's version contains in-frame clones alone and is incomplete. Seen here are some 9,600 clones, approximately 86% observed once, and the top ten hold about 4%. The sequence was obtained from a human donor with myelodysplastic syndrome. The sequencing used bone marrow, collected before or after starting hypomethylating agent treatment for myelodysplastic syndrome (not recorded which).

The CDR3 DNA sequence: TGCGCCAGCAGCTTTGGTCCTGGCAGCCAAGAGACCCAGTACTTC. This encodes CASSFGPGSQETQYF. The chain links TRBV5-1 to TRBJ2-5; D uncertain. This CDR3 has 15 amino acids. The V gene's germline CDR1 is SGHRS and CDR2 YFSETQ. Trimming took off 2 bases at V and 1 base at J, with 12 bases between the two ends. Complete variable domain (other parts from reference TRBV5-1 and TRBJ2-5): KAGVTQTPRYLIKTRGQQVTLSCSPISGHRSVSWYQQTPGQGLQFLFEYFSETQRNKGNFPGRFSGRQFSNSRSEMNVSTLELGDSALYLCASSFGPGSQETQYFGPGTRLLVL.